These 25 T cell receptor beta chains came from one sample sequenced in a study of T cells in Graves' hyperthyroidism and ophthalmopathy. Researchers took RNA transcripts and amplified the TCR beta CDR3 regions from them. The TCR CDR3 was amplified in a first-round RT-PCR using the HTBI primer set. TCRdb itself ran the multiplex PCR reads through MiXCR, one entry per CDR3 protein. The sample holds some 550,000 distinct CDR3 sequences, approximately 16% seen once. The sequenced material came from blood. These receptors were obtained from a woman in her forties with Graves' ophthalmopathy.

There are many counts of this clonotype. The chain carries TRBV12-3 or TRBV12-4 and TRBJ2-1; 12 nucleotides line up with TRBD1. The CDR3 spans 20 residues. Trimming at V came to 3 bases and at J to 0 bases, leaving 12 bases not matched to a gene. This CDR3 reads CASSFPTGTGGASSYNEQFF. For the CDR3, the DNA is TGTGCCAGCAGTTTCCCGACCGGGACAGGGGGCGCGAGCTCCTACAATGAGCAGTTCTTC.

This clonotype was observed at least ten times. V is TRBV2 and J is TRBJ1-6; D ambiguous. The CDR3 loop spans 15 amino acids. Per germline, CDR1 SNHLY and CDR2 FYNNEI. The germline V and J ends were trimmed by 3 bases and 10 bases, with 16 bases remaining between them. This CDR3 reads CASSEDLGNGSPLHF. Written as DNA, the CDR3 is TGTGCCAGCAGTGAGGACCTGGGGAATGGCTCACCCCTCCACTTT.

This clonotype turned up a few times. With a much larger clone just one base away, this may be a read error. Written as DNA, the CDR3 is TGTGCCAGCAGCGCCGGAGGACGGCCCTATGGCTACACCTTC. Protein sequence: CASSAGGRPYGYTF. The rearrangement links TRBV6-1 to TRBJ1-2; D uncertain. The CDR3 length is 14 residues. Trimming took 6 bases from V and 4 from J, leaving 15 bases between them. Germline-derived CDR1 and CDR2 are MNHNS and SASEGT.

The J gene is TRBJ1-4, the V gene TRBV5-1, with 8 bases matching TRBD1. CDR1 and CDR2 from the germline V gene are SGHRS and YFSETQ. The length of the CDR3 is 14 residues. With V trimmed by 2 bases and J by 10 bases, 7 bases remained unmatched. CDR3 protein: CASSFRGQGGKLFF. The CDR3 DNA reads TGCGCCAGCAGCTTCAGGGGGCAGGGGGGAAAACTGTTTTTT.

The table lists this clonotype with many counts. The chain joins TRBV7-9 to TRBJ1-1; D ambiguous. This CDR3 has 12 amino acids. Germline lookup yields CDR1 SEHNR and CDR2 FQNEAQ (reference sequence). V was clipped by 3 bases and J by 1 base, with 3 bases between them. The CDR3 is CASSFSNTEAFF. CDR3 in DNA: TGTGCCAGCAGCTTTTCGAACACTGAAGCTTTCTTT.

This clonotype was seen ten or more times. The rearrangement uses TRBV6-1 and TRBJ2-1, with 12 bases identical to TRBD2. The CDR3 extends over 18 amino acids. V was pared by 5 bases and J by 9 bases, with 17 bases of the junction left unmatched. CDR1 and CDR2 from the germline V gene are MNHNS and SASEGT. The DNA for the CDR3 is TGTGCCAGCAGTTATTCAGGACTAGCGGGGCCCTCCACCGGTGAGCAGTTCTTC. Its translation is CASSYSGLAGPSTGEQFF.

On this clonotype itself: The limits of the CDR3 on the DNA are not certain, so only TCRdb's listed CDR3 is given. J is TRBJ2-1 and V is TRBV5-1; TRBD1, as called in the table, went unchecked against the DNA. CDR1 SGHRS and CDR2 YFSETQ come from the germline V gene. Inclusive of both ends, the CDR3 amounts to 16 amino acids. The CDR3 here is CASSSFGQGISDEQLF.

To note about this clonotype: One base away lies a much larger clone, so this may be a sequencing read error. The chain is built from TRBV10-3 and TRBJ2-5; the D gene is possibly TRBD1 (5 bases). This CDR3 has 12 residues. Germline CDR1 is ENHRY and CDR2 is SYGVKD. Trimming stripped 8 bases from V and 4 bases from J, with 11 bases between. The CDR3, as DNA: TGTGCCATCGGTACAGGATCAGAGACCCAGTACTTC. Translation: CAIGTGSETQYF.

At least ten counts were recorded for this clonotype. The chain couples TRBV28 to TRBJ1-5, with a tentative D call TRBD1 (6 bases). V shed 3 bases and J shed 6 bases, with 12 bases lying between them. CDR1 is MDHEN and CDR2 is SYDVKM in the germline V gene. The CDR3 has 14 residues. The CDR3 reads CASSLDSGGQPQHF. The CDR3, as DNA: TGTGCCAGCAGTTTGGACAGCGGGGGTCAGCCCCAGCATTTT. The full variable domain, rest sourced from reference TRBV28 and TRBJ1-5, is DVKVTQSSRYLVKRTGEKVFLECVQDMDHENMFWYRQDPGLGLRLIYFSYDVKMKEKGDIPEGYSVSREKKERFSLILESASTNQTSMYLCASSLDSGGQPQHFGDGTRLSIL.

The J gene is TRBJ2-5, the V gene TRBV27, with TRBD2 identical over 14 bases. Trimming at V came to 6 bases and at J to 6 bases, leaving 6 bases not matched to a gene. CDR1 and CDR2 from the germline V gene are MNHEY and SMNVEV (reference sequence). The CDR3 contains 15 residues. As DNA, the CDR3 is TGTGCCAGCAGGAGACTAGCGGGGGGGCCCCAGACCCAGTACTTC. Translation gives CASRRLAGGPQTQYF.

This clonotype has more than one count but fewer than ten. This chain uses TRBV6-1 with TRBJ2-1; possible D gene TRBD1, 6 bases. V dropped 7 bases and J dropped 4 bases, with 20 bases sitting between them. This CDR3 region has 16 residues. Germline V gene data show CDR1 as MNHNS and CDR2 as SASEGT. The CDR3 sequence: CASTLSPGHRYNEQFF. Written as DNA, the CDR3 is TGTGCCAGCACCCTCAGTCCGGGACATAGGTACAATGAGCAGTTCTTC.

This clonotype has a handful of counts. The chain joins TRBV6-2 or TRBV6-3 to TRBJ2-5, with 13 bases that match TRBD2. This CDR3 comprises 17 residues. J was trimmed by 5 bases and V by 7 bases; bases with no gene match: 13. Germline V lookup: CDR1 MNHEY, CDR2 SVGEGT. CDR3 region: CASKGGKLGLAGETQYF. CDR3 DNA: TGTGCCAGCAAAGGTGGAAAGCTGGGACTAGCGGGGGAGACCCAGTACTTC.

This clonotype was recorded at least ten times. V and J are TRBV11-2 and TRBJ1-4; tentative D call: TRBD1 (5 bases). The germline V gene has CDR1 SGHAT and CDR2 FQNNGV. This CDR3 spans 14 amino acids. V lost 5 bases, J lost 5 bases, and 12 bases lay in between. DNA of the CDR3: TGTGCCAGCAGCCAACAGACAGCAAATGAAAAACTGTTTTTT. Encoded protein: CASSQQTANEKLFF.

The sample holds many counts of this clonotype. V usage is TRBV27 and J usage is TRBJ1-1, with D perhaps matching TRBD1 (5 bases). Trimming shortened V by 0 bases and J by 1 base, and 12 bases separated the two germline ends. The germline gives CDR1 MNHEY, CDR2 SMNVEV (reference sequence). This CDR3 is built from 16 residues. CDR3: CASSLSPGLGNTEAFF. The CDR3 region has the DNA TGTGCCAGCAGTTTATCTCCAGGGCTAGGGAACACTGAAGCTTTCTTT.

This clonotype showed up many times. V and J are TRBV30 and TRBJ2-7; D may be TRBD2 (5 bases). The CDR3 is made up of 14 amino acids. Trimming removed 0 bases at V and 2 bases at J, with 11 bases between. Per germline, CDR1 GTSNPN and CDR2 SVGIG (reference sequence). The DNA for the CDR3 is TGTGCCTGGAGTGTAGCGGTTGGAGCCTACGAGCAGTACTTC. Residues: CAWSVAVGAYEQYF.

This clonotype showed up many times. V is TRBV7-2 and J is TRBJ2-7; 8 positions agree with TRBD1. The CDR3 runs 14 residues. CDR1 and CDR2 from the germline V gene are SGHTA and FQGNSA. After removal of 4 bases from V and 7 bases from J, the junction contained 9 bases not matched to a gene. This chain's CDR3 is CASSSQGELGEQYF. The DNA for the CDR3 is TGTGCCAGCAGCTCACAGGGGGAGTTGGGGGAGCAGTACTTC.

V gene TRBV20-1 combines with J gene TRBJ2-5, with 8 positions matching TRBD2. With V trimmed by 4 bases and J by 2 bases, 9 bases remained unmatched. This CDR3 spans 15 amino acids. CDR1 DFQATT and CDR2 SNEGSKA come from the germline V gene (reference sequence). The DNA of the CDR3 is TGCAGTGCTATCCCGGGACTAGTGGGGCAAGAGACCCAGTACTTC. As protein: CSAIPGLVGQETQYF.

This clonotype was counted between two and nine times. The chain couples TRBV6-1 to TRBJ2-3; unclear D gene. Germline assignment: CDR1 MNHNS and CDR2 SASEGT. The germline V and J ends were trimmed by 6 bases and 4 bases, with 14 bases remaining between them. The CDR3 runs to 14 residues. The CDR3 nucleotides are TGTGCCAGCAGGAAGAACCCGTATGCAGATACGCAGTATTTT. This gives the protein CASRKNPYADTQYF.

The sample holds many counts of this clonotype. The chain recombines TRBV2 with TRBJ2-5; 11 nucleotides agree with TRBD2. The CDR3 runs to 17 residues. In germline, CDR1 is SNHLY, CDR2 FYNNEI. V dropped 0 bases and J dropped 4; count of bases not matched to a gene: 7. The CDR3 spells CASSEALSGGAGETQYF. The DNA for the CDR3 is TGTGCCAGCAGTGAAGCGCTTAGCGGGGGGGCCGGAGAGACCCAGTACTTC.

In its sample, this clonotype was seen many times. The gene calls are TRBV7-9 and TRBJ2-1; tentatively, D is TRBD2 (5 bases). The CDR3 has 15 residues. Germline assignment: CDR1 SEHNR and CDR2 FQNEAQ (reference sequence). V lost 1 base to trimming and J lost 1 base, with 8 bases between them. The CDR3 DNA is TGTGCCAGCAGCTTAGACGGAGGTTCCTACAATGAGCAGTTCTTC. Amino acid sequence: CASSLDGGSYNEQFF.

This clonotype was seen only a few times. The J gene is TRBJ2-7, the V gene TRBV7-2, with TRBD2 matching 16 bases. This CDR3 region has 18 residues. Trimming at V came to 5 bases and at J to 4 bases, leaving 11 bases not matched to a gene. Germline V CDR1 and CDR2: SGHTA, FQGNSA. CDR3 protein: CASSLGTSGRAGAYEQYF. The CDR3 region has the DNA TGTGCCAGCAGCCTGGGGACTAGCGGGAGGGCCGGGGCATACGAGCAGTACTTC. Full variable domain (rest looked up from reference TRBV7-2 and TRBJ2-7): GAGVSQSPSNKVTEKGKDVELRCDPISGHTALYWYRQSLGQGLEFLIYFQGNSAPDKSGLPSDRFSAERTGGSVSTLTIQRTQQEDSAVYLCASSLGTSGRAGAYEQYFGPGTRLTVT.

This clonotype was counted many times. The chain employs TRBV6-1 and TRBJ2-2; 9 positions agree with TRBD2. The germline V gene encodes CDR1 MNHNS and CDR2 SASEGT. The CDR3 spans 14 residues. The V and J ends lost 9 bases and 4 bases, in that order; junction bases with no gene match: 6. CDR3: CASIAGVSTGELFF. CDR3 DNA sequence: TGTGCCAGTATAGCGGGAGTTAGCACCGGGGAGCTGTTTTTT.

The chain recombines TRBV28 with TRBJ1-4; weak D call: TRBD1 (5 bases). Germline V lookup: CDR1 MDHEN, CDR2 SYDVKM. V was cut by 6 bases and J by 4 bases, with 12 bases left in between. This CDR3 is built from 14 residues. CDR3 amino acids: CASSWDGLNEKLFF. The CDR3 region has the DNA TGTGCCAGCAGCTGGGACGGACTTAATGAAAAACTGTTTTTT. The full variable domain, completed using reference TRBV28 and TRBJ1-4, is DVKVTQSSRYLVKRTGEKVFLECVQDMDHENMFWYRQDPGLGLRLIYFSYDVKMKEKGDIPEGYSVSREKKERFSLILESASTNQTSMYLCASSWDGLNEKLFFGSGTQLSVL.

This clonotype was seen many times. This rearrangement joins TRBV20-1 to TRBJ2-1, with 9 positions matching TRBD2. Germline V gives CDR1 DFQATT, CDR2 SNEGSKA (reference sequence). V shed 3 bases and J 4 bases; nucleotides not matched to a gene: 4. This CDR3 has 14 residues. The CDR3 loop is CSASSGGNYNEQFF. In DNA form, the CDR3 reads TGCAGTGCTAGCAGCGGGGGGAATTACAATGAGCAGTTCTTC.

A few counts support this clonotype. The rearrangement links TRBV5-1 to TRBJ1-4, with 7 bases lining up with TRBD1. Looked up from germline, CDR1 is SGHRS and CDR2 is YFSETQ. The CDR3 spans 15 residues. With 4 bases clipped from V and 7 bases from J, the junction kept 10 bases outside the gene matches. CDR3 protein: CASSRDREGGEKLFF. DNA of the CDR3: TGCGCCAGCAGCCGCGACAGGGAGGGCGGTGAAAAACTGTTTTTT.